This T cell receptor beta chain was sequenced in a study of identical twins. Germline values: CDR1 KGHSH, CDR2 LQKENI. V was pared by 6 bases and J by 2 bases, with 6 bases of the junction left unmatched. The CDR3 loop spans 15 amino acids. TCRdb analysed the 5' RACE reads with MiXCR anew, one entry per CDR3 protein. The sample has around 960,000 distinct CDR3 sequences, approximately 13% seen once. Notes on this clonotype: Its antigen is unidentified.

Whole-study findings and limits: Insertions were fewer in abundant cord blood beta clonotypes, whereas memory repertoires showed none of this pattern. Diverse VJ usage suggested most zero-insertion clonotypes were not invariant T cells.

The same specimen was also included in a second study, on yellow fever vaccine responses in identical twins.

This receptor was identified in a woman younger than 35 in good health. The rearrangement uses TRBV18 and TRBJ2-7, with TRBD2 matching 11 bases. The specimen was PBMCs. This CDR3 reads CASSRLAGGTYEQYF. CDR3 nucleotides: TGTGCCAGCTCTCGCCTAGCGGGAGGTACCTACGAGCAGTACTTC.